This T cell receptor beta chain was obtained from a study of T cells in Graves' hyperthyroidism and ophthalmopathy. Under 3 months was the duration of disease in ophthalmopathy patients, who also had a Clinical Activity Score of at least 3 and a NOSPECS grade of at least 4. The study based diagnoses on clinical symptoms, serum thyroxine and TRAb, thyroid ultrasound and orbital computed tomography. V shed 5 bases and J 9 bases; nucleotides not matched to a gene: 7. Germline assignment: CDR1 SNHLY and CDR2 FYNNEI. The CDR3 is made up of 15 amino acids. This clonotype has at least ten counts. TCR beta CDR3 sequences were amplified from RNA transcripts. The HTBI set primed first-round TCR CDR3 RT-PCR. Using its own MiXCR run on the multiplex PCR reads, TCRdb lists one record per CDR3 protein. In the table there are approximately 330,000 distinct CDR3 sequences, roughly 13% of which are singletons.

The chain couples TRBV2 to TRBJ2-1, with TRBD2 matching over 13 bases. Sample: blood. The TCR sequence derives from a woman aged 35 to 49 with Graves' ophthalmopathy. The CDR3 reads CASSTGTSGAGEQFF. CDR3 sequence (DNA): TGTGCCAGCAGTACCGGGACTAGCGGGGCGGGTGAGCAGTTCTTC.